This record looks at one TCR beta chain sequence and its context. Survey-level immunoSEQ sequencing profiled the TCR beta repertoire. Using immunoSEQ multiplex PCR, the repertoire was profiled, and TCRdb retains in-frame clones only, with some absent. This sample yields 40,000 to 55,000 clones, of which about 92% are seen a single time; about 10% belongs to the top ten. The sequenced sample consisted of PBMCs. The receptor was derived from a middle-aged man with rheumatoid arthritis.

This CDR3 is CASSTSANTGELFF. The DNA for the CDR3 is TGCGCCAGCAGCACTAGCGCGAACACCGGGGAGCTGTTTTTT. The chain carries TRBV5-1 and TRBJ2-2; TRBD2 agrees at 7 bases. The CDR3 totals 14 residues. CDR1 is SGHRS, CDR2 YFSETQ, per germline. The V segment lost 4 bases and the J segment 0 bases; nucleotides outside the gene matches: 0.